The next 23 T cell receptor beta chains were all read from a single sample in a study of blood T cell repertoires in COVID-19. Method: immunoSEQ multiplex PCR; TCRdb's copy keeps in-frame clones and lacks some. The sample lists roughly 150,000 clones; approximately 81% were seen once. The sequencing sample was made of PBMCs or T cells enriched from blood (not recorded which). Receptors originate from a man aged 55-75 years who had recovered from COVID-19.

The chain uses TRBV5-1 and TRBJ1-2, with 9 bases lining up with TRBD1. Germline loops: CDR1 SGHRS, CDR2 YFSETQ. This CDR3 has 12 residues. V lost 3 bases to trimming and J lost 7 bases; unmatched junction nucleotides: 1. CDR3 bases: TGCGCCAGCAGCTCGACAGGGGGTGGCTACACCTTC. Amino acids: CASSSTGGGYTF.

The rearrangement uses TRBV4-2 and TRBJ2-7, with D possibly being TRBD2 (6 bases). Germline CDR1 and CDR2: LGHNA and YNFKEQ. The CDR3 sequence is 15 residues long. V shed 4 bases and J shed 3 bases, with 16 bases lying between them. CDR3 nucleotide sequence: TGTGCCAGCAGCCGGCCCGGGGGAGTGGACTACGAGCAGTACTTC. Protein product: CASSRPGGVDYEQYF.

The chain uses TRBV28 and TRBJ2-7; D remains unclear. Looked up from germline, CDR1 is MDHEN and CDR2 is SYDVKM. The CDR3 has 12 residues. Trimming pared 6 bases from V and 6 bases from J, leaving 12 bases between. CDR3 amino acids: CASRRFGAEQYF. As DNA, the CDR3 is TGTGCCAGCAGGCGGTTCGGAGCCGAGCAGTACTTC.

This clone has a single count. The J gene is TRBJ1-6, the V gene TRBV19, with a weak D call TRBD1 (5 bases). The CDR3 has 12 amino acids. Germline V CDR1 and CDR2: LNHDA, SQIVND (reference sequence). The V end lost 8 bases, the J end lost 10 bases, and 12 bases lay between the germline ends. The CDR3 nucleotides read TGTGCCAGTTCAGGGATTTCGTCACCCCTCCACTTT. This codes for CASSGISSPLHF.

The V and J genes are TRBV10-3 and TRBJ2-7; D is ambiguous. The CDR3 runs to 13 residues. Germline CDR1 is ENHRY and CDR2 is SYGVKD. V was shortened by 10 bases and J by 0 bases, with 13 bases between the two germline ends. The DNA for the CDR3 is TGTGCCACCCATGGCCGAAACTCCTACGAGCAGTACTTC. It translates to CATHGRNSYEQYF.

CDR3 in amino acids: CASSFGQVEDTQYF. CDR3 in DNA: TGTGCCAGCAGCTTTGGGCAGGTAGAAGATACGCAGTATTTT. The chain carries TRBV11-3 and TRBJ2-3; D not resolved. The CDR3 extends over 14 amino acids. The V end was cut by 3 bases, the J end by 5 bases, with 12 bases between. Per the germline V gene, CDR1 is SGHNT and CDR2 is YENEEA.

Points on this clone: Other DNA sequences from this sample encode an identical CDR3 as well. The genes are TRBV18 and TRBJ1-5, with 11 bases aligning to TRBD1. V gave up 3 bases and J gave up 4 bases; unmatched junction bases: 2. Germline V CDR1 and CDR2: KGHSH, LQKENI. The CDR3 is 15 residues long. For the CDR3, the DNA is TGTGCCAGCTCACCCGGGACAGGGGGAAATCAGCCCCAGCATTTT. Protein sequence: CASSPGTGGNQPQHF.

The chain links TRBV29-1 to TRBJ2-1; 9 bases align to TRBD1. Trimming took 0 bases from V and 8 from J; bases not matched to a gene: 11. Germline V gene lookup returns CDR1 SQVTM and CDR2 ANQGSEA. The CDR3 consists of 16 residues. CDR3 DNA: TGCAGCGTTGAAGATCCCCCGGGACAGGGTATGGATGAGCAGTTCTTC. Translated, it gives CSVEDPPGQGMDEQFF.

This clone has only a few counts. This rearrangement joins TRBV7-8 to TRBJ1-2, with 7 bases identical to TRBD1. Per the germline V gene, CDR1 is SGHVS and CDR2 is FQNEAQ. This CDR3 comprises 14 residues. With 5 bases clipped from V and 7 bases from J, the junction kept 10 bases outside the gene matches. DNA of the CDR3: TGTGCCAGCAGCACAAAACAGGGGATCAGTGGCTACACCTTC. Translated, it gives CASSTKQGISGYTF. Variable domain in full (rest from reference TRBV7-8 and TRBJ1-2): GAGVSQSPRYKVAKRGQDVALRCDPISGHVSLFWYQQALGQGPEFLTYFQNEAQLDKSGLPSDRFFAERPEGSVSTLKIQRTQQEDSAVYLCASSTKQGISGYTFGSGTRLTVV.

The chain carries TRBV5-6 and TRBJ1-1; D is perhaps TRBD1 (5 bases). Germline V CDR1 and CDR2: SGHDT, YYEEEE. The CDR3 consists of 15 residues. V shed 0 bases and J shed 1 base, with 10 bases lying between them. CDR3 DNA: TGTGCCAGCAGCTTGGTAGGGACTAAGAACACTGAAGCTTTCTTT. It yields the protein CASSLVGTKNTEAFF.

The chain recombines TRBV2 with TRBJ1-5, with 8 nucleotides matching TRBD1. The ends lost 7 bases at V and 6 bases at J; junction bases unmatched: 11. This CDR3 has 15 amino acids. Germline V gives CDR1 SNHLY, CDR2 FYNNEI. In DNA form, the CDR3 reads TGTGCCAGCACCGAGACAGGGGTATGGGGTCAGCCCCAGCATTTT. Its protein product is CASTETGVWGQPQHF.

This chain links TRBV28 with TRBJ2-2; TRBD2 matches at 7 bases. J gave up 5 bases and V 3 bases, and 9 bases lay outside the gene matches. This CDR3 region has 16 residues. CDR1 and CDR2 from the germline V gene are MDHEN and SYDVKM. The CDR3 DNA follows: TGTGCCAGCAGTTTCCCCGGGATAGCGGGTACCGGGGAGCTGTTTTTT. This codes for CASSFPGIAGTGELFF.

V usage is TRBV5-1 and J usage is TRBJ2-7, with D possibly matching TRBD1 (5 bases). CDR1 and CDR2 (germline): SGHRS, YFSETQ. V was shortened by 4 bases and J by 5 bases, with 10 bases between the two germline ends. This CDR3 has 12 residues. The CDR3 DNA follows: TGCGCCAGCAGCAGCAGGGTGCACGAGCAGTACTTC. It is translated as CASSSRVHEQYF.

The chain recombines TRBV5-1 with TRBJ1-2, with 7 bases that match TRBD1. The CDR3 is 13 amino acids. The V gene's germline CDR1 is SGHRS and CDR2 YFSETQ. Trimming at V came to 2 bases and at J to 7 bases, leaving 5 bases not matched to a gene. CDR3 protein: CASSLQDRLGYTF. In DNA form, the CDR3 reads TGCGCCAGCAGCTTACAGGACAGGCTTGGCTACACCTTC.

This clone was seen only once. CDR3 sequence: CASSLGSGTGRTDTQYF. In DNA form, the CDR3 reads TGTGCCAGCAGCTTGGGGTCCGGGACAGGGCGGACAGATACGCAGTATTTT. The chain couples TRBV7-9 to TRBJ2-3, with 9 bases identical to TRBD1. The CDR3 extends over 17 amino acids. Germline assignment: CDR1 SEHNR and CDR2 FQNEAQ (reference sequence). J lost 3 bases, V lost 3 bases, and 10 bases had no gene match.

The CDR3 is CASSSGEGNTEAFF. The CDR3 nucleotides are TGCGCCAGCAGCTCCGGAGAAGGGAACACTGAAGCTTTCTTT. The rearrangement links TRBV5-1 to TRBJ1-1; D gene uncertain. The V and J ends lost 3 bases and 1 base respectively, with 10 bases between them. The CDR3 sequence is 14 residues long. Germline CDR1 is SGHRS and CDR2 is YFSETQ.

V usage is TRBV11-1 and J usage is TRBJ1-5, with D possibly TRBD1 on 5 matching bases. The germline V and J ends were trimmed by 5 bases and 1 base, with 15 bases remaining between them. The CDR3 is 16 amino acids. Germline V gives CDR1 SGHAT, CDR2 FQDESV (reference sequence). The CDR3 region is CASSHGGEVSNQPQHF. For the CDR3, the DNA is TGTGCCAGCAGCCATGGGGGGGAGGTCAGCAATCAGCCCCAGCATTTT.

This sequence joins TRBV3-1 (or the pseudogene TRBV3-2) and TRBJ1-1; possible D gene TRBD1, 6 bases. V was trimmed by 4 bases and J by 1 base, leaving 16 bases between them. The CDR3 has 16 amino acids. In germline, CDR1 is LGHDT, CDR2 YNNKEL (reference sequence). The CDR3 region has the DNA TGTGCCAGCAGCCCACAAAAGGACAGAAAGAACACTGAAGCTTTCTTT. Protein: CASSPQKDRKNTEAFF.

DNA of the CDR3: TGTGCCAGCAGGAACGGACAGGGCTATTATGGCTACACCTTC. This translates into CASRNGQGYYGYTF. J is TRBJ1-2 and V is TRBV6-6; 8 positions match TRBD1. Germline loops: CDR1 MNHNY, CDR2 SVGAGI (reference sequence). This CDR3 has 14 residues. V dropped 6 bases and J dropped 5; count of bases not matched to a gene: 8.

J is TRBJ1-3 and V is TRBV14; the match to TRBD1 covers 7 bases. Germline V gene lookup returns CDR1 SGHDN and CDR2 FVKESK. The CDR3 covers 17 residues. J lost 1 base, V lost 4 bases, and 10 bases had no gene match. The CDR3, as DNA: TGTGCCAGCAGCCTATTGGGACAGAGTTGGTCTGGAAACACCATATATTTT. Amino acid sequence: CASSLLGQSWSGNTIYF.

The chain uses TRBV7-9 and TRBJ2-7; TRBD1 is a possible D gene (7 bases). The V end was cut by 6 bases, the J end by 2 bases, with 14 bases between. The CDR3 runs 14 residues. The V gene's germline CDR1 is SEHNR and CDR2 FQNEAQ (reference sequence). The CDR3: CASSYGGTAYEQYF. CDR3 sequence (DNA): TGTGCCAGCAGTTACGGAGGGACAGCCTACGAGCAGTACTTC.

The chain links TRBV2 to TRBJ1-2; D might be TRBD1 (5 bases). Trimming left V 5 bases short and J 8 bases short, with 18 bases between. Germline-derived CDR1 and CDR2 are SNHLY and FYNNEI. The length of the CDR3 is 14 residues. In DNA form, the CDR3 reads TGTGCCAGCAGTTTCTCACCGGGGACTAAGGGCTACACCTTC. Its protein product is CASSFSPGTKGYTF.

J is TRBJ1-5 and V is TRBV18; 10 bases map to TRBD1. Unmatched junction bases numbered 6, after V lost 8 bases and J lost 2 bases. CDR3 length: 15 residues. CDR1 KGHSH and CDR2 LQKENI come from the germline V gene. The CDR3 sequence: CASTGTGVGNQPQHF. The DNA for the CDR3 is TGTGCCAGCACGGGGACAGGGGTGGGCAATCAGCCCCAGCATTTT.